The rows below give T cell receptor beta chains drawn from one sample of a study of OX40 agonist ivuxolimab in advanced cancers. Here immunoSEQ multiplex PCR was the method, and the copy in TCRdb shows in-frame clones only, minus some. The sample lists some 64,000 clones, about 85% seen once, with less than 0.45% in the top ten. The input for sequencing was CD4+ or CD8+ T cells sorted from blood, taken in a trial of the OX40 agonist ivuxolimab. The receptors were gathered from an adult with an advanced solid tumor such as melanoma, head and neck, liver or kidney cancer. The CDR3 runs from the conserved cysteine through the conserved F or W.

v_gene	j_gene	CDR3aa
TRBV4-2	TRBJ1-5	CASSHNRGISNQPQHF
TRBV18	TRBJ2-3	CASSSSGGITDTQYF
TRBV6-5	TRBJ1-1	CASSYSMQGWTEAFF
TRBV11-1	TRBJ2-7	CASSLNRGRYEQYF
TRBV12-2	TRBJ2-2	CASRLGPGLPTGELFF
TRBV7-2	.	CASSLRTGLSSYEQYF
TRBV7-9	TRBJ2-1	CASSLEPVGGLVWSDEQFF
TRBV7-2	TRBJ1-3	CASSLALTGAHTIYF
TRBV28	TRBJ2-3	CASSLVGGAVTDTQYF
TRBV7-9	TRBJ2-5	CASRRTGEETQYF
TRBV9	TRBJ1-3	CASSVRDSSGNTIYF
TRBV6-5	TRBJ1-1	CASSYSHGGQGEAFF
TRBV11-3	TRBJ2-1	CASSLTLAGGRSGEQFF
TRBV15	TRBJ2-3	CATSGGDRPTDTQYF
TRBV6-1	TRBJ1-1	CASRAGTNTEAFF
TRBV27	TRBJ1-6	CASSLATGKSYNSPLHF
TRBV6-6	TRBJ2-2	CASSYGGGTNTGELFF
TRBV18	TRBJ1-4	CASSRGQERANEKLFF
TRBV6-5	TRBJ2-1	CASSYSSGQGYNEQFF
TRBV15	TRBJ2-7	CATSRVSGEQYF
TRBV18	TRBJ2-5	CASSQDRETQYF
TRBV5-5	TRBJ2-1	CASSLGQGVYNEQFF
TRBV7-8	TRBJ1-6	CASSPVGRSGSPLHF
TRBV11-2	TRBJ1-2	CASSSSRGNYGYTF